These 23 T cell receptor beta chains came from one sample sequenced in a study of T-cell reconstitution after alpha-beta-depleted transplantation in children. The TCRbeta library was prepared with unique molecular identifiers. MiXCR was run by TCRdb on the PCR reads, yielding one entry per CDR3 protein. The sample consists of about 500,000 distinct CDR3 sequences, 30% to 35% of them appearing once. The sequencing used PBMCs from the stem cell graft donor, collected from the stem cell graft. All receptors come from a human donor who donated a stem cell graft to a child with aplastic anemia.

The rearrangement joins TRBV20-1 to TRBJ2-1; D ambiguous. CDR1 is DFQATT and CDR2 is SNEGSKA in the germline V gene (reference sequence). The CDR3 runs 19 residues. V was cut by 0 bases and J by 9 bases, with 30 bases left in between. CDR3 sequence: CSARDSLGLAGVALAEQFF. The CDR3 DNA is TGCAGTGCTAGAGATAGTTTAGGGTTAGCTGGAGTCGCTTTGGCTGAGCAGTTCTTC.

V gene TRBV20-1 combines with J gene TRBJ1-4; the D is unclear. Per the germline V gene, CDR1 is DFQATT and CDR2 is SNEGSKA (reference sequence). The CDR3 has 12 residues. V lost 3 bases and J lost 8, with 10 bases in between. CDR3 nucleotide sequence: TGCAGTGCTAGGGGTAGTGGGGAAAAACTGTTTTTT. This gives the protein CSARGSGEKLFF.

This clonotype was seen a few times. This chain connects TRBV6-1 to TRBJ1-5; TRBD1 might be the D (5 bases). The CDR3 has 14 residues. With 6 bases removed from V and 0 bases from J, the gap between germline ends came to 9 bases. Germline lookup yields CDR1 MNHNS and CDR2 SASEGT. The CDR3 DNA sequence: TGTGCCAGCAGCCGACAGATTAGCAATCAGCCCCAGCATTTT. Amino acids: CASSRQISNQPQHF.

This sequence joins TRBV18 and TRBJ2-5, with 11 bases that match TRBD1. Trimming took 2 bases from V and 2 from J; bases not matched to a gene: 7. Germline CDR1 and CDR2: KGHSH and LQKENI. The CDR3 consists of 17 residues. The CDR3 DNA reads as TGTGCCAGCTCACCAATCTCCGGGACAGGGGGACAAGAGACCCAGTACTTC. As protein: CASSPISGTGGQETQYF.

This clonotype was observed a handful of times. The V and J genes are TRBV6-2 or TRBV6-3 and TRBJ2-5; D assignment may be TRBD1 or TRBD2 (5 bases each). The V gene's germline CDR1 is MNHEY and CDR2 SVGEGT. The CDR3 length is 15 residues. V lost 2 bases, J lost 3 bases, and 13 bases lay in between. The CDR3 region is CASSYEGTVEETQYF. CDR3 coding DNA: TGTGCCAGCAGTTACGAGGGGACGGTAGAAGAGACCCAGTACTTC.

This chain links TRBV6-2 or TRBV6-3 with TRBJ2-1; 9 bases map to TRBD2. J gave up 5 bases and V 1 base, and 12 bases lay outside the gene matches. CDR3 length: 18 amino acids. The germline gives CDR1 MNHEY, CDR2 SVGEGT. In DNA, the CDR3 is TGTGCCAGCAGTTACTGGGCGGGAGGGCCTCGTACAGACAATGAGCAGTTCTTC. Protein product: CASSYWAGGPRTDNEQFF.

The V call is TRBV20-1, the J call TRBJ1-1, with D perhaps TRBD1 (5 bases). The germline V and J ends were trimmed by 7 bases and 0 bases, with 12 bases remaining between them. Germline loops: CDR1 DFQATT, CDR2 SNEGSKA (reference sequence). This CDR3 comprises 13 residues. CDR3 DNA sequence: TGCAGTGGAAGACAGTTTTTGAACACTGAAGCTTTCTTT. The encoded protein is CSGRQFLNTEAFF.

This clonotype turned up a few times. The V gene is TRBV20-1, the J gene TRBJ2-3; D remains ambiguous. V lost 0 bases and J lost 5, with 9 bases in between. Germline assignment: CDR1 DFQATT and CDR2 SNEGSKA (reference sequence). The CDR3 runs 13 residues. CDR3 sequence reads: CSARDPSKDTQYF. The CDR3 coding sequence is TGCAGTGCTAGAGATCCCTCCAAAGATACGCAGTATTTT.

This sequence joins TRBV29-1 and TRBJ1-1; TRBD1 matches at 7 bases. V was clipped by 4 bases and J by 0 bases; unmatched bases: 5. This CDR3 region has 14 residues. Germline assignment: CDR1 SQVTM and CDR2 ANQGSEA. The CDR3 nucleotides read TGCAGCGTTGCCCGGACAGGAGTGAACACTGAAGCTTTCTTT. It is translated as CSVARTGVNTEAFF.

V gene TRBV7-2 combines with J gene TRBJ2-2; D gene unclear. Germline assignment: CDR1 SGHTA and CDR2 FQGNSA. V was trimmed by 2 bases and J by 9 bases, leaving 7 bases between them. CDR3 size: 12 residues. The CDR3 nucleotides read TGTGCCAGCAGCTTAACTTTCCGGGAGCTGTTTTTT. It yields the protein CASSLTFRELFF.

This chain uses TRBV24-1 with TRBJ1-2, with no clear D. Germline CDR1 reads KGHDR; CDR2 reads SFDVKD. CDR3 length equals 12 residues. The V end was cut by 5 bases, the J end by 1 base, with 4 bases between. CDR3 region: CATSAHNYGYTF. DNA of the CDR3: TGTGCCACCAGTGCCCATAACTATGGCTACACCTTC.

The chain combines TRBV12-3 or TRBV12-4 with TRBJ1-4, with TRBD1 identical over 9 bases. The length of the CDR3 is 16 residues. Unmatched junction bases numbered 8, after V lost 4 bases and J lost 5 bases. CDR3 residues: CASSYWGTGRNEKLFF. The CDR3 nucleotides are TGTGCCAGCAGTTACTGGGGGACAGGGCGGAATGAAAAACTGTTTTTT.

CDR3 DNA sequence: TGCAGTGCTAGAGATTTTACCGATTACAATGAGCAGTTCTTC. This sequence encodes CSARDFTDYNEQFF. The chain has TRBV20-1 and TRBJ2-1; no definite D call. The CDR3 has 14 amino acids. Germline assignment: CDR1 DFQATT and CDR2 SNEGSKA (reference sequence). V dropped 0 bases and J dropped 4 bases, with 10 bases sitting between them.

The J gene is TRBJ2-1, the V gene TRBV11-3; tentatively, D is TRBD1 (5 bases). The CDR3 length is 14 residues. Germline CDR1 is SGHNT and CDR2 is YENEEA. V lost 2 bases to trimming and J lost 6 bases, with 11 bases between them. The CDR3 protein is CASSLNQGPNEQFF. The CDR3 DNA reads as TGTGCCAGCAGCTTAAACCAGGGCCCCAATGAGCAGTTCTTC.

This clonotype was counted a few times. The genes are TRBV30 and TRBJ2-6; tentative D call: TRBD1 (6 bases). Germline V CDR1 and CDR2: GTSNPN, SVGIG (reference sequence). CDR3 size: 19 residues. V was clipped by 4 bases and J by 4 bases, with 26 bases between them. CDR3 DNA: TGTGCCTGGAAAGACCGCAGGGGTAGGTCCCCGCGCGGGGCCAACGTCCTGACTTTC. It translates to CAWKDRRGRSPRGANVLTF. Together with reference TRBV30 and TRBJ2-6, the CDR3 gives the full variable domain: SQTIHQWPATLVQPVGSPLSLECTVEGTSNPNLYWYRQAAGRGLQLLFYSVGIGQISSEVPQNLSASRPQDRQFILSSKKLLLSDSGFYLCAWKDRRGRSPRGANVLTFGAGSRLTVL.

This chain uses TRBV5-5 with TRBJ1-2; 8 nucleotides line up with TRBD1. The CDR3 spans 16 residues. The trim removed 0 bases at V and 4 bases at J, leaving 8 bases unmatched. Per the germline V gene, CDR1 is SGHKS and CDR2 is YYEKEE (reference sequence). The CDR3 region is CASSLDPGGVLYGYTF. The CDR3 nucleotides are TGTGCCAGCAGCTTGGACCCAGGGGGCGTCCTCTATGGCTACACCTTC.

This clonotype was recorded once. V usage is TRBV5-1 and J usage is TRBJ2-7; maybe TRBD1 (7 bases). The CDR3 extends over 17 amino acids. V was shortened by 4 bases and J by 0 bases, with 20 bases between the two germline ends. Per the germline V gene, CDR1 is SGHRS and CDR2 is YFSETQ. This chain's CDR3 is CASSPGAGQLLSYEQYF. The CDR3 coding sequence is TGCGCCAGCAGCCCCGGGGCGGGACAGTTACTCTCCTACGAGCAGTACTTC.

This clonotype was counted only a few times. The gene calls are TRBV10-3 and TRBJ2-2; 8 bases agree with TRBD2. With 4 bases clipped from V and 4 bases from J, the junction kept 5 bases outside the gene matches. CDR3 size: 15 residues. Germline values: CDR1 ENHRY, CDR2 SYGVKD. CDR3 residues: CAISAAGGPTGELFF. The CDR3 region has the DNA TGTGCCATCAGTGCGGCGGGAGGCCCCACCGGGGAGCTGTTTTTT.

This clonotype was counted only a few times. The chain has TRBV20-1 and TRBJ2-1; D is possibly TRBD2 (6 bases). V was pared by 2 bases and J by 3 bases, with 11 bases between. The CDR3 loop spans 14 amino acids. CDR1 DFQATT and CDR2 SNEGSKA come from the germline V gene (reference sequence). This CDR3 reads CSARRDSLYNEQFF. CDR3 nucleotide sequence: TGCAGTGCTAGACGGGACTCCCTCTACAATGAGCAGTTCTTC.

This clonotype was counted between two and nine times. The J gene is TRBJ2-2, the V gene TRBV5-1; D assignment may be TRBD1 or TRBD2 (5 bases each). Trimming took off 4 bases at V and 4 bases at J, with 14 bases between the two ends. The CDR3 loop spans 15 amino acids. Germline loops: CDR1 SGHRS, CDR2 YFSETQ. This CDR3 is CASSESGTATGELFF. DNA for the CDR3: TGCGCCAGCAGCGAGTCCGGGACCGCCACCGGGGAGCTGTTTTTT.

The CDR3 protein is CASSLGGSVYGYTF. CDR3 in DNA: TGTGCCAGCAGTTTAGGGGGGTCTGTTTATGGCTACACCTTC. The chain couples TRBV12-3 or TRBV12-4 to TRBJ1-2, with D perhaps matching TRBD1 (5 bases). Trimming shortened V by 1 base and J by 5 bases, and 11 bases separated the two germline ends. The CDR3 runs to 14 residues.

The gene calls are TRBV29-1 and TRBJ2-7; D may be TRBD1 or TRBD2 (5 bases each). In germline, CDR1 is SQVTM, CDR2 ANQGSEA. V was cut by 7 bases and J by 2 bases, with 15 bases left in between. This CDR3 is 13 amino acids long. The CDR3 DNA reads as TGCAGCGCCGAGGGGCAGAAGACCTACGAGCAGTACGTC. This translates into CSAEGQKTYEQYV.

The rearrangement joins TRBV12-3 or TRBV12-4 to TRBJ2-2, with TRBD2 identical over 9 bases. The CDR3 runs to 15 residues. V shed 5 bases and J 4 bases; nucleotides not matched to a gene: 5. The CDR3: CASSTGLAATGELFF. CDR3 DNA sequence: TGTGCCAGCAGTACGGGACTAGCTGCCACCGGGGAGCTGTTTTTT.